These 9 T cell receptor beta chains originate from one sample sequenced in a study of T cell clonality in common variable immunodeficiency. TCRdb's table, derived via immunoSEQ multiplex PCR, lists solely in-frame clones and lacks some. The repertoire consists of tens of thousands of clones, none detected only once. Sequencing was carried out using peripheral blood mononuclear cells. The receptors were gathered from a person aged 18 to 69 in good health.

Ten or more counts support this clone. CDR3 loop: CASSSQGARQPQHF. Partial CDR3 DNA: TGTGCCAGCAGCTCACAGGGGGCGCGTCAGCCC. The chain uses TRBV7-8 and TRBJ1-5; 9 nucleotides align to TRBD1. The read is 3 residues too short to cover the CDR3 end, so that end is filled in from the germline J gene. Looked up from germline, CDR1 is SGHVS and CDR2 is FQNEAQ. Losses at the gene ends were 4 bases for V and 6 bases for J; bases not matched to a gene: 4. CDR3 size: 14 residues. Drawing the rest from reference TRBV7-8 and TRBJ1-5, the complete variable domain is GAGVSQSPRYKVAKRGQDVALRCDPISGHVSLFWYQQALGQGPEFLTYFQNEAQLDKSGLPSDRFFAERPEGSVSTLKIQRTQQEDSAVYLCASSSQGARQPQHFGDGTRLSIL.

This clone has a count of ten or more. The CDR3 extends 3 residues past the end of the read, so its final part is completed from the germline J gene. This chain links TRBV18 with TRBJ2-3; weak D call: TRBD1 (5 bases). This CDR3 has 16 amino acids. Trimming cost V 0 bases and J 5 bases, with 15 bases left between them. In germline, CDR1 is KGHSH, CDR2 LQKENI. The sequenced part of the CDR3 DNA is TGTGCCAGCTCACCACCGGTTTCAGGGTCCGAAGATACG. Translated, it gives CASSPPVSGSEDT. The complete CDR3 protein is CASSPPVSGSEDTQYF.

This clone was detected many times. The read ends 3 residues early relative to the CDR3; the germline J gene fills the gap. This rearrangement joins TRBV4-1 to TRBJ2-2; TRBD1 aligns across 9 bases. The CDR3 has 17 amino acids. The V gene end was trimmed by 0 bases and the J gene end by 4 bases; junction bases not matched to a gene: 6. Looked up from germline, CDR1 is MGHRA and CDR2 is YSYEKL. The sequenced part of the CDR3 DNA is TGCGCCAGCAGCCAAGATTTACAGGGGGCGGGCACCGGGGAG. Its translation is CASSQDLQGAGTGE. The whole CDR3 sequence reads CASSQDLQGAGTGELFF.

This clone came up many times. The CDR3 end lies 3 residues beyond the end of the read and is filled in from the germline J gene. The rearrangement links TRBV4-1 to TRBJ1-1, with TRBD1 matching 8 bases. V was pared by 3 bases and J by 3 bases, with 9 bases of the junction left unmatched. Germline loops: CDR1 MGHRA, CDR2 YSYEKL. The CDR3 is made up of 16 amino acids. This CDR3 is CASSQIRTGYDTEAFF. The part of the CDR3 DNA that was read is TGCGCCAGCAGCCAGATTCGGACAGGGTACGACACTGAA.

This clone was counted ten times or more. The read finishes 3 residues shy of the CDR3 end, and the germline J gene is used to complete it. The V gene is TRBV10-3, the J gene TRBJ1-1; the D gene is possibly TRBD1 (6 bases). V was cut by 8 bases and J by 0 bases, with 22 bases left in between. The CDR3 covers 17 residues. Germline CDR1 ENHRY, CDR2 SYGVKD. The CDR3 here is CAIRWGKQGKMNTEAFF. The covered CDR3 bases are TGTGCCATCCGGTGGGGGAAACAGGGAAAAATGAACACTGAA.

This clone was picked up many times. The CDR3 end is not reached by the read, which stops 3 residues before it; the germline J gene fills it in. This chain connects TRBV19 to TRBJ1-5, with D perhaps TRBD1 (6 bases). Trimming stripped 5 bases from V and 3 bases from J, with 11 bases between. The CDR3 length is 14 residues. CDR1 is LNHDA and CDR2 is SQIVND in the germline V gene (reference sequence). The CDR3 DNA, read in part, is TGTGCCAGTAGTCGGACAGTAGCCAATCAGCCC. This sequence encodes CASSRTVANQP. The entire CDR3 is CASSRTVANQPQHF.

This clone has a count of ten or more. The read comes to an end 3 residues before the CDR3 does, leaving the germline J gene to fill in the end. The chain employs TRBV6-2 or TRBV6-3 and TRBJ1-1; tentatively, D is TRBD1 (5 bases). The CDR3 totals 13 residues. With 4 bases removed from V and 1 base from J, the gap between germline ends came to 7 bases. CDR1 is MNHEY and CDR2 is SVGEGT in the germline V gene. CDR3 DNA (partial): TGTGCCAGCAGTTCCAGGGAGAACACTGAA. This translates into CASSSRENTE. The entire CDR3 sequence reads CASSSRENTEAFF.

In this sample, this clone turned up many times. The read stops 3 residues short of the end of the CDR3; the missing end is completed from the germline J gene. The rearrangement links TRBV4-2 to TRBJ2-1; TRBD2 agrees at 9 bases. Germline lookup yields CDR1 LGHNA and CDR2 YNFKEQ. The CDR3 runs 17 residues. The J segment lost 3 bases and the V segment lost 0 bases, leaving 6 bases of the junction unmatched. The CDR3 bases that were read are TGTGCCAGCAGCCAAGATCCGGCTAGCGGGGACTACAATGAG. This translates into CASSQDPASGDYNE. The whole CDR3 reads CASSQDPASGDYNEQFF.

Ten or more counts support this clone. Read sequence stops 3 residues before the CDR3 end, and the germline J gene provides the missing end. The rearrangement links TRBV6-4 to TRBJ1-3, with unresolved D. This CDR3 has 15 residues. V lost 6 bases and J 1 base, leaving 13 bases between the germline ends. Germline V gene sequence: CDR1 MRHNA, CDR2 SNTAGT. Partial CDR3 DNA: TGTGCCAGCAGGGTGACATCATGTTCTGGAAACACC. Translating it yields CASRVTSCSGNT. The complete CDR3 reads CASRVTSCSGNTIYF.